This TCR beta chain was sequenced for a study of PD-1 blockade in mismatch repair-deficient tumors. Some clones are missing from TCRdb's copy, which holds only in-frame ones; the method was immunoSEQ multiplex PCR. The sample has 30,000 to 35,000 clones; approximately 80% are singletons. Germline V lookup: CDR1 SNHLY, CDR2 FYNNEI. The CDR3 contains 14 residues. V was clipped by 3 bases and J by 8 bases, with 14 bases between them. Sequenced here: PBMCs, sampled 6 weeks after starting pembrolizumab. This clonotype was sampled from an adult with mismatch repair-deficient cancer. The V and J genes are TRBV2 and TRBJ2-4, with TRBD1 as a possible D gene (5 bases). The CDR3, as DNA: TGTGCCAGCAGTGAGCAGGGTAGTTTTTACATTCAGTACTTC. Its protein product is CASSEQGSFYIQYF.